The 4 T cell receptor beta chains given below trace back to one sample, sequenced in a study of cytomegalovirus exposure and HLA in healthy donors. Sequencing was performed with immunoSEQ multiplex PCR; in TCRdb, only in-frame clones are kept and a portion is missing. The top ten clones hold about 11% of a sample with approximately 270,000 clones, about 90% of them seen once. The material sequenced was PBMCs. These receptors were taken from a man between 18 and 35 years old in good health and CMV-seropositive.

This clone has just one count. The gene calls are TRBV27 and TRBJ2-5; 14 bases align to TRBD2. This CDR3 has 16 residues. Trimming removed 4 bases from V and 5 bases from J; junction bases left unmatched: 6. The V gene's germline CDR1 is MNHEY and CDR2 SMNVEV (reference sequence). CDR3 residues: CASSSGLAGGLETQYF. As DNA, the CDR3 is TGTGCCAGCAGTTCAGGACTAGCGGGAGGTTTGGAGACCCAGTACTTC.

This chain connects TRBV5-4 to TRBJ2-5; TRBD2 agrees at 8 bases. The V and J ends lost 1 base and 0 bases, in that order; junction bases with no gene match: 5. This CDR3 contains 16 residues. Germline V gene sequence: CDR1 SGHNT, CDR2 YYREEE (reference sequence). CDR3 in amino acids: CASSLNGRAYQETQYF. DNA for the CDR3: TGTGCCAGCAGCTTGAACGGGAGGGCGTACCAAGAGACCCAGTACTTC.

The rearrangement uses TRBV5-1 and TRBJ1-1, with a weak D call TRBD1 (5 bases). There are 11 residues in the CDR3. CDR1 is SGHRS, CDR2 YFSETQ, per germline. V was clipped by 5 bases and J by 6 bases, with 8 bases between them. In DNA form, the CDR3 reads TGCGCCAGCAGTCAGGGCTCTGAAGCTTTCTTT. This encodes CASSQGSEAFF.

This chain links TRBV19 with TRBJ2-1, with TRBD2 matching 10 bases. This CDR3 has 16 amino acids. Germline lookup yields CDR1 LNHDA and CDR2 SQIVND (reference sequence). V was pared by 4 bases and J by 6 bases, with 9 bases of the junction left unmatched. The CDR3 sequence is CASSREAGGGVNEQFF. Here the CDR3 DNA reads TGTGCCAGTAGTAGGGAAGCGGGAGGGGGAGTCAATGAGCAGTTCTTC.